This T cell receptor (beta chain) was sequenced during a study of T cells in Graves' hyperthyroidism and ophthalmopathy. Study-level findings and limits: The blood repertoire included most of the expanded thyroid clonotypes above 0.001. Ophthalmopathy and stable hyperthyroidism were told apart by a 13 V-J model.

About this clonotype itself: What it recognizes is unknown.

Authors of the study amplified TCR beta CDR3 regions from RNA transcripts. The HTBI primer set drove a first-round RT-PCR of the TCR CDR3. TCRdb ran MiXCR on the multiplex PCR reads and lists one entry per CDR3 protein. This sample carries 500,000 to 750,000 distinct CDR3 sequences, 15% to 19% of them seen once, and the ten largest clones take approximately 7.4%. Thyroid ultrasound, orbital computed tomography, clinical symptoms, and serum thyroxine and TRAb underpinned diagnoses. The receptor's source is a woman aged 25-40 years with Graves' hyperthyroidism. Sequencing was carried out using blood.

CDR3 nucleotides: TGCAGCGTTAGGGTGTTTGGGGACACTGAAGCTTTCTTT. Amino acid sequence: CSVRVFGDTEAFF. The rearrangement joins TRBV29-1 to TRBJ1-1; unclear D gene. With 5 bases removed from V and 3 bases from J, the gap between germline ends came to 13 bases. From germline, CDR1 is SQVTM and CDR2 ANQGSEA. The CDR3 sequence is 13 residues long. Filled out from reference TRBV29-1 and TRBJ1-1, the complete variable domain reads SAVISQKPSRDICQRGTSLTIQCQVDSQVTMMFWYRQQPGQSLTLIATANQGSEATYESGFVIDKFPISRPNLTFSTLTVSNMSPEDSSIYLCSVRVFGDTEAFFGQGTRLTVV.